A selection of T cell receptor beta chains follows, all from one sample in a study of cytomegalovirus exposure and HLA in healthy donors. Assay: immunoSEQ multiplex PCR; the TCRdb copy retains only in-frame clones and omits some. The profile shows 150,000 or so clones, 80% of them singletons. The source material was PBMCs. The receptors were gathered from a woman aged 50 to 65 in good health and CMV-seropositive. Both conserved end residues are part of each CDR3. The D gene is left open where the match is weak. Clone size is shown for a subset of rows, as once, few, many or a class of expanded clone.

CDR3nt: TGTGCCACCAGCAGAGGGGAGGCCTACGAGCAGTACTTC
CDR3aa: CATSRGEAYEQYF
d_gene: NA
v_gene: TRBV15
abundance: NA
j_gene: TRBJ2-7

CDR3nt: TGTGCCAGCAGCGGTGGACTAGCGGGAGTCTACGAGCAGTACTTC
CDR3aa: CASSGGLAGVYEQYF
d_gene: TRBD2
v_gene: TRBV9
abundance: NA
j_gene: TRBJ2-7

CDR3nt: TGCAGCGCCTCGACAGGGGTGAGCGAGCAGTACTTC
CDR3aa: CSASTGVSEQYF
d_gene: TRBD1
v_gene: TRBV29-1
abundance: NA
j_gene: TRBJ2-7

CDR3nt: TGTGCCAGCAGCCACGACAGGGGGCTTTACTCTGAAGCTTTCTTT
CDR3aa: CASSHDRGLYSEAFF
d_gene: TRBD1
v_gene: TRBV6-6
abundance: NA
j_gene: TRBJ1-1

CDR3nt: TGTGCCAGCAGTGAATTCGGACAGCCGCGGATGAACACTGAAGCTTTCTTT
CDR3aa: CASSEFGQPRMNTEAFF
d_gene: NA
v_gene: TRBV6-1
abundance: NA
j_gene: TRBJ1-1

CDR3nt: TGTGCCAGCAGCTCGACTAGCGGGGAAGAGACCCAGTACTTC
CDR3aa: CASSSTSGEETQYF
d_gene: NA
v_gene: TRBV12-1
abundance: few
j_gene: TRBJ2-5

CDR3nt: TGTGCCACCGGGACTAGCGGGGTGAACGAGCAGTACTTC
CDR3aa: CATGTSGVNEQYF
d_gene: TRBD2
v_gene: TRBV28
abundance: NA
j_gene: TRBJ2-7

CDR3nt: TGCGCCAGCAGCTTGAACAGGCAGAACACCGGGGAGCTGTTTTTT
CDR3aa: CASSLNRQNTGELFF
d_gene: NA
v_gene: TRBV5-1
abundance: once
j_gene: TRBJ2-2

CDR3nt: TGTGCCAGCAGTTACGGGGCATGGTATGGCTACACCTTC
CDR3aa: CASSYGAWYGYTF
d_gene: NA
v_gene: TRBV6-5
abundance: NA
j_gene: TRBJ1-2

CDR3nt: TGTGCCAGCAGCCTATTACAGTACTACGAGCAGTACTTC
CDR3aa: CASSLLQYYEQYF
d_gene: NA
v_gene: TRBV7-2
abundance: NA
j_gene: TRBJ2-7

CDR3nt: TGTGCCAGCAGCGTAGATGACAGGGGGCTTTTTAGTGGCTACACCTTC
CDR3aa: CASSVDDRGLFSGYTF
d_gene: TRBD1
v_gene: TRBV9
abundance: NA
j_gene: TRBJ1-2

CDR3nt: TGTGCCAGTACTCAAGAGGGTACCTACTATGGCTACACCTTC
CDR3aa: CASTQEGTYYGYTF
d_gene: NA
v_gene: TRBV19
abundance: NA
j_gene: TRBJ1-2

CDR3nt: TGTGCCAGCAGCCCCCAGGGCTACCCCTCACTGATCTATGGCTACACCTTC
CDR3aa: CASSPQGYPSLIYGYTF
d_gene: NA
v_gene: TRBV9
abundance: NA
j_gene: TRBJ1-2

CDR3nt: TGTGCCAGCAGTTCTCAACAGGGGAGTCCTGGAAACACCATATATTTT
CDR3aa: CASSSQQGSPGNTIYF
d_gene: TRBD1
v_gene: TRBV28
abundance: NA
j_gene: TRBJ1-3

CDR3nt: TGCAGCGTTGCATGGGAGCTGGGAGAAGCTTTCTTT
CDR3aa: CSVAWELGEAFF
d_gene: NA
v_gene: TRBV29-1
abundance: NA
j_gene: TRBJ1-1

CDR3nt: TGTGCCAGCAGCCTAAGGGGGGGACAGGGGGAAAAGAATGAGCAGTTCTTC
CDR3aa: CASSLRGGQGEKNEQFF
d_gene: TRBD1
v_gene: TRBV9
abundance: NA
j_gene: TRBJ2-1

CDR3nt: TGTGCCAGTATTAGTTCGGAGGGCAGACACAATCAGCCCCAGCATTTT
CDR3aa: CASISSEGRHNQPQHF
d_gene: NA
v_gene: TRBV19
abundance: NA
j_gene: TRBJ1-5

CDR3nt: TGTGCCAGCAGTGAGCTAGCGGGGGCGACCACAGATACGCAGTATTTT
CDR3aa: CASSELAGATTDTQYF
d_gene: TRBD2
v_gene: TRBV2
abundance: NA
j_gene: TRBJ2-3

CDR3nt: TGTGCCAGCAGCAAAGAACGGCGGCGGGGACGCCAAAAAGAGACCCAGTACTTC
CDR3aa: CASSKERRRGRQKETQYF
d_gene: NA
v_gene: TRBV21-1
abundance: NA
j_gene: TRBJ2-5

CDR3nt: TGCGCCAGCAGCTCCAGGGGGCGAGGGGAGGATTCACCCCTCCACTTT
CDR3aa: CASSSRGRGEDSPLHF
d_gene: TRBD1
v_gene: TRBV5-1
abundance: NA
j_gene: TRBJ1-6

CDR3nt: TGCGCCAGCAGCACCGCTAGCGACCCCATGAATGAGCAGTTCTTC
CDR3aa: CASSTASDPMNEQFF
d_gene: NA
v_gene: TRBV5-1
abundance: NA
j_gene: TRBJ2-1

CDR3nt: TGTGCCAGCAGCTTAGCGCTCAGGGGATCGAATGAAAAACTGTTTTTT
CDR3aa: CASSLALRGSNEKLFF
d_gene: NA
v_gene: TRBV7-9
abundance: NA
j_gene: TRBJ1-4

CDR3nt: TGTGCCTCTGAAAACAGGGATCGGTACACTGAAGCTTTCTTT
CDR3aa: CASENRDRYTEAFF
d_gene: NA
v_gene: TRBV30
abundance: NA
j_gene: TRBJ1-1

CDR3nt: TGTGCCAGTAGTATACGGGACAGGGCAGATGAGCAGTTCTTC
CDR3aa: CASSIRDRADEQFF
d_gene: TRBD1
v_gene: TRBV19
abundance: NA
j_gene: TRBJ2-1

CDR3nt: TGCGCCAGCAGCTGGGCGGGGGGCCTTGGGAATGAGCAGTTCTTC
CDR3aa: CASSWAGGLGNEQFF
d_gene: TRBD2
v_gene: TRBV5-1
abundance: NA
j_gene: TRBJ2-1

CDR3nt: TGTGCCTGGAGTGGCCCGGGACAGGCAACAGATACGCAGTATTTT
CDR3aa: CAWSGPGQATDTQYF
d_gene: TRBD1
v_gene: TRBV30
abundance: once
j_gene: TRBJ2-3

CDR3nt: TGTGCCAGCAGTGACCGAGGTACAGGGGTGAACACCGGGGAGCTGTTTTTT
CDR3aa: CASSDRGTGVNTGELFF
d_gene: TRBD1
v_gene: TRBV6-1
abundance: few
j_gene: TRBJ2-2

CDR3nt: TGTGCCAGTAGCGGACAGGGTGATGGCTACACCTTC
CDR3aa: CASSGQGDGYTF
d_gene: TRBD1
v_gene: TRBV19
abundance: NA
j_gene: TRBJ1-2

CDR3nt: TGTGCCAGCAGCTCCGGGACTAGCTCCTACAATGAGCAGTTCTTC
CDR3aa: CASSSGTSSYNEQFF
d_gene: TRBD2
v_gene: TRBV7-3
abundance: NA
j_gene: TRBJ2-1

CDR3nt: TGTGCCAGCACTCGGGGAAATTCACCCCTCCACTTT
CDR3aa: CASTRGNSPLHF
d_gene: NA
v_gene: TRBV6-4
abundance: NA
j_gene: TRBJ1-6

CDR3nt: TGTGCCAGCAGCCGACAGGGGGCGAGCACTGAAGCTTTCTTT
CDR3aa: CASSRQGASTEAFF
d_gene: TRBD1
v_gene: TRBV11-3
abundance: NA
j_gene: TRBJ1-1

CDR3nt: TGTGCCAGCAGCTCTACCGGGACTACGGGGGAGACCCAGTACTTC
CDR3aa: CASSSTGTTGETQYF
d_gene: TRBD2
v_gene: TRBV7-3
abundance: NA
j_gene: TRBJ2-5

CDR3nt: TGTGCCATCAGTGCTCTGGGGTCTAGCGGGTTGTCGGATGAGCAGTTCTTC
CDR3aa: CAISALGSSGLSDEQFF
d_gene: TRBD2
v_gene: TRBV10-3
abundance: NA
j_gene: TRBJ2-1